This section outlines one T cell receptor (beta chain) sequence together with its context. The data stem from a study of blood T cell repertoires in COVID-19. Sequencing was performed with immunoSEQ multiplex PCR; in TCRdb, only in-frame clones are kept and a portion is missing. The repertoire holds over 130,000 clones, with roughly 85% as singletons. The CDR3 runs 15 residues. CDR1 SGHAT and CDR2 FQNNGV come from the germline V gene. V was trimmed by 1 base and J by 3 bases, leaving 12 bases between them. Sequenced material: PBMCs or T cells enriched from blood (not recorded which). The rearrangement links TRBV11-2 to TRBJ2-5; D unresolved. The receptor was isolated from a woman in her 50s who had recovered from COVID-19. CDR3 coding DNA: TGTGCCAGCAGCTTAGTGGCAGGTTTGGAAGAGACCCAGTACTTC. Translation: CASSLVAGLEETQYF. Using reference TRBV11-2 and TRBJ2-5 for the parts outside the CDR3, the full variable domain is EAGVAQSPRYKIIEKRQSVAFWCNPISGHATLYWYQQILGQGPKLLIQFQNNGVVDDSQLPKDRFSAERLKGVDSTLKIQPAKLEDSAVYLCASSLVAGLEETQYFGPGTRLLVL.